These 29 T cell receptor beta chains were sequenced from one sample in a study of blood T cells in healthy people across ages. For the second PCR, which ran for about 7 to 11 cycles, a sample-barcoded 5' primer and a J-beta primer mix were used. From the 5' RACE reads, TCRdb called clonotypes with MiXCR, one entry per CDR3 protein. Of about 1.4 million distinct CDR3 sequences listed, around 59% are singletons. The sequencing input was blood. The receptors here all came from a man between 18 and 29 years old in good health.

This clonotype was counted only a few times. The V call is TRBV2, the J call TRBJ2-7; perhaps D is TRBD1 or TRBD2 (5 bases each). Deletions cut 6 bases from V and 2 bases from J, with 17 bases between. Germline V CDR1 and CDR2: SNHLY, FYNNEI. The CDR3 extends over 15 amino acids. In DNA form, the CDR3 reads TGTGCCAGCAGCGAGGGGCTTCCCGCAGCCTACGAGCAGTACTTC. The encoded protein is CASSEGLPAAYEQYF.

The DNA of the CDR3 is TGTGCCAGCAGTTTGGGACACGGTCCCTACGAGCAGTACTTC. Protein sequence: CASSLGHGPYEQYF. The rearrangement uses TRBV12-3 or TRBV12-4 and TRBJ2-4; a weak D match, TRBD1 (6 bases). The J call may be wrong; the DNA end is better matched by TRBJ2-7. The CDR3 is 14 amino acids.

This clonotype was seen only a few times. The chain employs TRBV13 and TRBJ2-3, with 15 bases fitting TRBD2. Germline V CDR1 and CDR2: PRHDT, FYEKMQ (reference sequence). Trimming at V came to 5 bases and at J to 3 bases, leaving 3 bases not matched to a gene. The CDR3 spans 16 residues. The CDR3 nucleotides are TGTGCCAGCAGCGGGGGACTAGCGGGAGGAACAGATACGCAGTATTTT. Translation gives CASSGGLAGGTDTQYF.

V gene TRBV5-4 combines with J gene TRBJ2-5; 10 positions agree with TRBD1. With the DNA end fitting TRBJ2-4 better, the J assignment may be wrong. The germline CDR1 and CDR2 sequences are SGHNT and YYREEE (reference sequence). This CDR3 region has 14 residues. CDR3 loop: CASSGGQGRNIQYF. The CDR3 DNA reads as TGTGCCAGCAGCGGGGGACAGGGGAGAAACATTCAGTACTTC.

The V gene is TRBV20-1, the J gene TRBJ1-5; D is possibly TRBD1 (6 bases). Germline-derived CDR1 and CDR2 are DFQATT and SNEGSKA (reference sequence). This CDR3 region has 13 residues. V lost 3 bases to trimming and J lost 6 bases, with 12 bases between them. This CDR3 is CSASGGQGQPQHF. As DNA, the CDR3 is TGCAGTGCTAGTGGGGGGCAGGGTCAGCCCCAGCATTTT.

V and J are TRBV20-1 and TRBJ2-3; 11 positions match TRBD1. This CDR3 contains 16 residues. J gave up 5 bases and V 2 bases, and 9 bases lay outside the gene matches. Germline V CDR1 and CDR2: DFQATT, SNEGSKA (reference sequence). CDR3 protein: CSARPIGTGGEDTQYF. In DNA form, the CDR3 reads TGCAGTGCTAGACCGATAGGGACAGGGGGGGAAGATACGCAGTATTTT.

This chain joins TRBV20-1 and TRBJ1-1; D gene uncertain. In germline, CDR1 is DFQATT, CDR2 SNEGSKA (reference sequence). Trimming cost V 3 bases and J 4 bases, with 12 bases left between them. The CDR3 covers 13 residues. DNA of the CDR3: TGCAGTGCTAGTGGCGTGCCTAGCACTGAAGCTTTCTTT. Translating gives CSASGVPSTEAFF.

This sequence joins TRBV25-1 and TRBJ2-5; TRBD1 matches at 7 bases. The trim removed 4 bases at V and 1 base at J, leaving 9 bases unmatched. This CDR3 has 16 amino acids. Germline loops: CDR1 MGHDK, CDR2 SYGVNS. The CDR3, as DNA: TGTGCCAGCAGTGGCTATGCCGGGACAGCCCAAGAGACCCAGTACTTC. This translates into CASSGYAGTAQETQYF.

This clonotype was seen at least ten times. The CDR3 here is CSARDQQGRDTIYF. CDR3 coding DNA: TGCAGTGCTAGAGATCAGCAGGGCCGGGACACCATATATTTT. The chain links TRBV20-1 to TRBJ1-3; maybe TRBD1 (5 bases). The CDR3 has 14 residues. Per germline, CDR1 DFQATT and CDR2 SNEGSKA (reference sequence). Trimming took 0 bases from V and 8 from J, leaving 14 bases between them.

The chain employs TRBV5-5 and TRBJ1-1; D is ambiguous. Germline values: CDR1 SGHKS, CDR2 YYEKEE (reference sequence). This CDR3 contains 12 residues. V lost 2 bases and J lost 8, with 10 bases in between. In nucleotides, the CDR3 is TGTGCCAGCAGCTTATGGGAGTCCGAAGCTTTCTTT. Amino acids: CASSLWESEAFF.

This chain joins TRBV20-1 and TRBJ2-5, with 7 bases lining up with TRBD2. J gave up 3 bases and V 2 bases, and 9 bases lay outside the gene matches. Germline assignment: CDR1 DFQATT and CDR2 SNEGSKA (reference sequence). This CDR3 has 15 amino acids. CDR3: CSARLAGDRKETQYF. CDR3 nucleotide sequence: TGCAGTGCTAGACTCGCGGGGGACCGTAAAGAGACCCAGTACTTC.

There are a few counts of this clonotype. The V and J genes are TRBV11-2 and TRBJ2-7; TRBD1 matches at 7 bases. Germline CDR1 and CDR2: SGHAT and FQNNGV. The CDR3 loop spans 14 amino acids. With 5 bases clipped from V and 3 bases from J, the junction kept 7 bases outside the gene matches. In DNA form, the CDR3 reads TGTGCCAGCAGCGCTGGGACAGCTCTCTACGAGCAGTACTTC. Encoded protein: CASSAGTALYEQYF.

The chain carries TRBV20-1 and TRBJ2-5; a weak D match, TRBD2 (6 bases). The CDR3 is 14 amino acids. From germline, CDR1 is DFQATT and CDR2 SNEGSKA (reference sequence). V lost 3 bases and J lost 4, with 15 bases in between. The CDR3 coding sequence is TGCAGTGCTAGGGATACAGAGGGAGGAGAGACCCAGTACTTC. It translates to CSARDTEGGETQYF.

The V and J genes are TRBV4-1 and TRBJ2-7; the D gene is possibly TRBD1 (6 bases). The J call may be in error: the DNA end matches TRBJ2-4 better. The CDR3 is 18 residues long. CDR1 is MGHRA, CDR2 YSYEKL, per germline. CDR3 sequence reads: CASSQRSLAEQGQNIQYF. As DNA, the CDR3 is TGCGCCAGCAGCCAAAGGTCTCTAGCAGAACAGGGCCAAAACATTCAGTACTTC.

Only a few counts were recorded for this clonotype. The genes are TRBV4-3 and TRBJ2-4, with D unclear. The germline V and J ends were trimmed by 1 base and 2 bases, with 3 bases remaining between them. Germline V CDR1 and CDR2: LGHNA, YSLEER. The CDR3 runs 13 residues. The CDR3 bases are TGCGCCAGCAGCCAAGGGTCCAAAAACATTCAGTACTTC. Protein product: CASSQGSKNIQYF.

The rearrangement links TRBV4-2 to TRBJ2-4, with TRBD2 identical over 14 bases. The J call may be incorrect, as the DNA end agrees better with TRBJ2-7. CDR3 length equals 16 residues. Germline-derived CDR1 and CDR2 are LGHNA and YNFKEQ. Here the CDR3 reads CASSPNPGLAGDEQYF. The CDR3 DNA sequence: TGTGCCAGCAGCCCTAATCCGGGACTAGCGGGAGACGAGCAGTACTTC.

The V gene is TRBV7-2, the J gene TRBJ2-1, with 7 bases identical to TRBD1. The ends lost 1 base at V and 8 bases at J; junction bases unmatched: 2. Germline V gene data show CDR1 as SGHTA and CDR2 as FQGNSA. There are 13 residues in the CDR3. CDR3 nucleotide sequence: TGTGCCAGCAGCTTAGACAGGGGCGATGAGCAGTTCTTC. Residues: CASSLDRGDEQFF.

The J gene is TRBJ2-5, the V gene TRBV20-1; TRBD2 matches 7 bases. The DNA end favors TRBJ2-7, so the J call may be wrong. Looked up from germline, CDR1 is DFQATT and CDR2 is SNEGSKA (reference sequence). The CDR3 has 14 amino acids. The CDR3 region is CSARPTSSDYEQYF. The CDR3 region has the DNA TGCAGTGCTAGACCGACTAGCTCCGACTACGAGCAGTACTTC.

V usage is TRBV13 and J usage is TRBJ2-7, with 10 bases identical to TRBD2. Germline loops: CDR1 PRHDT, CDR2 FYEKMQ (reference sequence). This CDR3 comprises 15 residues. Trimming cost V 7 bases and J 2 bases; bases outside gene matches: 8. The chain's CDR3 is CASTPRTSGTYEQYF. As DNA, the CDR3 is TGTGCCAGCACCCCGAGGACTAGCGGAACCTACGAGCAGTACTTC.

The CDR3 coding sequence is TGTGCCAGCAGCCACCCCTCGGGGGGGATGCAAGAGACCCAGTACTTC. This translates into CASSHPSGGMQETQYF. The chain recombines TRBV3-1 with TRBJ2-5, with 8 bases that match TRBD2. The CDR3 is 16 amino acids. Per the germline V gene, CDR1 is LGHDT and CDR2 is YNNKEL (reference sequence). J was trimmed by 2 bases and V by 3 bases; bases with no gene match: 8.

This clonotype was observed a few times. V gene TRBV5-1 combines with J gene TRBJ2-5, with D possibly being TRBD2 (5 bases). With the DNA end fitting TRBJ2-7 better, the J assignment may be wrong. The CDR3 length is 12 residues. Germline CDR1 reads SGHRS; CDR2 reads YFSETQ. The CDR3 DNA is TGCGCCAGCAGCTACGGGGATGGCGAGCAGTACTTC. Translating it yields CASSYGDGEQYF.

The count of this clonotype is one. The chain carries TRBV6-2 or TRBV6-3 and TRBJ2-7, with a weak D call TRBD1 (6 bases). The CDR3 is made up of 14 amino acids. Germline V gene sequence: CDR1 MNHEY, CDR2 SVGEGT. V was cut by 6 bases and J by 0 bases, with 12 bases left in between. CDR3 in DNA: TGTGCCAGCAGGGTGGCGGACAGCTCCTACGAGCAGTACTTC. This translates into CASRVADSSYEQYF.

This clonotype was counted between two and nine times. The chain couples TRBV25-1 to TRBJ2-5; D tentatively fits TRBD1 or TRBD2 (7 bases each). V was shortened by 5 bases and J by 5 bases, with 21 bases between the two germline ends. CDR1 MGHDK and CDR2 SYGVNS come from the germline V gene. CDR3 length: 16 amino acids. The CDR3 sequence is CASSLTRGGRAETQYF. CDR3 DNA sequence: TGTGCCAGCAGTCTCACCAGGGGGGGAAGGGCTGAGACCCAGTACTTC.

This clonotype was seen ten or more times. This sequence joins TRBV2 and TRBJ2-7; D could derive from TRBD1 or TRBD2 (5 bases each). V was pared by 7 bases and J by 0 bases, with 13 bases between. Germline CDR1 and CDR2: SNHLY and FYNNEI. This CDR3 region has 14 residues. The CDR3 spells CASNRDPGSYEQYF. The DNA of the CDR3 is TGTGCCAGCAATCGGGACCCCGGCTCCTACGAGCAGTACTTC.

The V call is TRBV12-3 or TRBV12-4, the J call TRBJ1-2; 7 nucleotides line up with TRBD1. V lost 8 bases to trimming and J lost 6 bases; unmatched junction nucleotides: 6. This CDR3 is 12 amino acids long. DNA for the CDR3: TGTGCCAGCGGGGCAGGGGGTGATGGCTACACCTTC. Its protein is CASGAGGDGYTF.

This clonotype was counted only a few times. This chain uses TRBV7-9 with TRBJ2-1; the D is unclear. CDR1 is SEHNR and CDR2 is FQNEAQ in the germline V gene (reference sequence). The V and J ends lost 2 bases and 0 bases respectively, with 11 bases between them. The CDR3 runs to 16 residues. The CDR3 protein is CASSLPSTSSYNEQFF. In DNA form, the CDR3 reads TGTGCCAGCAGCTTACCCAGCACGAGCTCCTACAATGAGCAGTTCTTC.

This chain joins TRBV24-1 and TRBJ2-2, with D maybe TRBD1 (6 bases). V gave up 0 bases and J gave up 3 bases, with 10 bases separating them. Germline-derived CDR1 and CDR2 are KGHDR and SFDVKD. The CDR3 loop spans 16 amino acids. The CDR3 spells CATSDLPRGDTGELFF. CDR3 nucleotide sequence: TGTGCCACCAGTGATTTGCCCAGGGGAGACACCGGGGAGCTGTTTTTT.

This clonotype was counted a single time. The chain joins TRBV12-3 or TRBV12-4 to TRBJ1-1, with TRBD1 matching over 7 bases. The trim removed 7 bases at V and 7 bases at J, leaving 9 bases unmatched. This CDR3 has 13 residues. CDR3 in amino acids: CASTLWGDSEAFF. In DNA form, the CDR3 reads TGTGCCAGCACCCTATGGGGGGACAGTGAAGCTTTCTTT.

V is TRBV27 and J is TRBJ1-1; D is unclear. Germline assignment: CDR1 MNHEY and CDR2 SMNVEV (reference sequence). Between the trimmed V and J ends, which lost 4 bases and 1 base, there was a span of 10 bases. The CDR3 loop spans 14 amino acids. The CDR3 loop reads CASSYIHSNTEAFF. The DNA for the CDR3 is TGTGCCAGCAGTTATATACACTCGAACACTGAAGCTTTCTTT.